This record covers a single T cell receptor (beta chain). Its matching antigen is unknown. In the same sample, other DNA sequences code for this CDR3. It was CD45RO-negative cells, positively selected for CCR7, that made up naive CD8 cells, with terminally differentiated effector memory CD45RA+ cells excluded. The sample belongs to a study of shared clonotypes between healthy human individuals. About the study: The study used three CD4 naive, three CD4 memory, two CD8 naive and one CD8 memory plate per donor.

The germline V gene has CDR1 DFQATT and CDR2 SNEGSKA (reference sequence). With 4 bases removed from V and 6 bases from J, the gap between germline ends came to 10 bases. There are 11 residues in the CDR3. The study, taken as a whole, reports: Incompleteness in sorted-subset sequencing, despite large depth, was shown by rarefaction. Clonotypes shared by all four donors outscored non-shared clonotypes in generation probability.

In replicate PCRs of sorted subsets, around 0.2 ug DNA, tens of thousands of T cell genomes, was used. Sequencing was performed with immunoSEQ multiplex PCR; in TCRdb, only in-frame clones are kept and a portion is missing. The table records more than 2 million clones, about 94% of them present only once. The TCR was taken from a man aged 18 to 29 in good health. The gene calls are TRBV20-1 and TRBJ2-7, with D tentatively TRBD1 (6 bases). The specimen sequenced was naive CD8+ T cells sorted from blood. The chain's CDR3 is CSATTGSEQYF. DNA for the CDR3: TGCAGTGCTACCACAGGGTCCGAGCAGTACTTC.